This TCR beta chain was sequenced in a study of T cell responses to AZD1222 COVID-19 vaccine. On this clone: Its antigen is still unknown.

The V and J ends lost 3 bases and 4 bases respectively, with 17 bases between them. The CDR3 covers 15 residues. Germline-derived CDR1 and CDR2 are DFQATT and SNEGSKA (reference sequence). TCRdb's table, derived via immunoSEQ multiplex PCR, lists solely in-frame clones and lacks some. The sample has some 150,000 clones; over 75% are singletons. Study-level findings and limits: At study baseline, merely a handful of AZD1222 recipients were seropositive. It was only after the peak T cell response that any repertoires were sampled. Mostly white British, mostly female donors; authors suggested clonal diversity may be underestimated.

The J gene is TRBJ2-3, the V gene TRBV20-1; D remains unclear. The source is an adult who received the MenACWY meningococcal vaccine as a control. The specimen was peripheral blood, collected 28 days after the second dose of the MenACWY control vaccine. The CDR3 is CSASQPSAAPDTQYF. The CDR3 nucleotides read TGCAGTGCTAGTCAACCGTCCGCGGCCCCAGATACGCAGTATTTT.